Listed here are 22 T cell receptor beta chains from one sample, sequenced in a study of regulatory T cells in long-lasting Graves disease. Time point: newly diagnosed GD, antithyroid drugs for less than 3 months. RNA extracted from PBMCs served as the sequencing template. Investigators prepared the TCR beta libraries by applying iRepertoire HTBI primers and Arm-PCR of CDR3 regions. One entry per CDR3 protein, called by TCRdb with MiXCR from the multiplex PCR reads. The table records some 230,000 distinct CDR3 sequences, approximately 16% of them present only once. Material: peripheral blood mononuclear cells (PBMCs), obtained at new diagnosis, from a patient treated with antithyroid drugs. The receptors derive from a female donor with Graves disease.

As concerns this clonotype: Being one base from a much bigger clone, this may be a read error. The chain recombines TRBV30 with TRBJ1-4; D is unresolved. Germline V gene sequence: CDR1 GTSNPN, CDR2 SVGIG (reference sequence). Trimming took off 3 bases at V and 8 bases at J, with 19 bases between the two ends. The CDR3 contains 15 residues. DNA of the CDR3: TGTGCCTGGAGCGACCCCTACCCAGTCGAGGAAAAACTGTTTTTT. Protein product: CAWSDPYPVEEKLFF.

This clonotype was picked up many times. The chain has TRBV20-1 and TRBJ1-1; TRBD1 aligns across 7 bases. Trimming at V came to 0 bases and at J to 4 bases, leaving 2 bases not matched to a gene. The CDR3 is 13 residues long. Germline assignment: CDR1 DFQATT and CDR2 SNEGSKA (reference sequence). The chain's CDR3 is CSARDRGITEAFF. The CDR3, as DNA: TGCAGTGCTAGAGACAGGGGGATCACTGAAGCTTTCTTT.

This clonotype showed up many times. The chain links TRBV11-3 to TRBJ1-2; D is possibly TRBD1 (6 bases). The germline CDR1 and CDR2 sequences are SGHNT and YENEEA. The CDR3 runs 13 residues. Deletions cut 5 bases from V and 3 bases from J, with 10 bases between. The CDR3 protein is CASSVQGYYGYTF. Here the CDR3 DNA reads TGTGCCAGCAGCGTACAGGGTTACTATGGCTACACCTTC. The variable domain in full, with the rest retrieved from reference TRBV11-3 and TRBJ1-2, is EAGVVQSPRYKIIEKKQPVAFWCNPISGHNTLYWYLQNLGQGPELLIRYENEEAVDDSQLPKDRFSAERLKGVDSTLKIQPAELGDSAVYLCASSVQGYYGYTFGSGTRLTVV.

The table lists this clonotype with many counts. This chain links TRBV20-1 with TRBJ2-1, with 14 bases lining up with TRBD2. Germline trimming cut 5 bases from V and 7 bases from J; bases unmatched to any gene: 4. Germline lookup yields CDR1 DFQATT and CDR2 SNEGSKA (reference sequence). The CDR3 has 14 residues. The CDR3 spells CSASTSGRANEQFF. CDR3 coding DNA: TGCAGTGCTTCGACTAGCGGGAGGGCAAATGAGCAGTTCTTC.

This clonotype was detected only a few times. This chain joins TRBV4-2 and TRBJ2-7; D assignment may be TRBD1 or TRBD2 (5 bases each). The V gene's germline CDR1 is LGHNA and CDR2 YNFKEQ. CDR3 length: 16 residues. Deletions cut 0 bases from V and 3 bases from J, with 15 bases between. CDR3 region: CASSQDGTTASYEQYF. CDR3 nucleotide sequence: TGTGCCAGCAGCCAAGATGGGACGACCGCAAGCTACGAGCAGTACTTC.

Ten or more counts support this clonotype. The chain recombines TRBV12-3 or TRBV12-4 with TRBJ1-2; 9 bases match TRBD1. The CDR3 spans 14 residues. J gave up 6 bases and V 6 bases, and 8 bases lay outside the gene matches. As DNA, the CDR3 is TGTGCCAGCAGCCTTACAGGGGGCGTCGATGGCTACACCTTC. Amino acids: CASSLTGGVDGYTF.

This clonotype was detected ten times or more. The chain combines TRBV29-1 with TRBJ1-1; 8 bases are shared with TRBD1. With 8 bases clipped from V and 5 bases from J, the junction kept 7 bases outside the gene matches. Germline values: CDR1 SQVTM, CDR2 ANQGSEA. The CDR3 length is 12 residues. The CDR3 DNA sequence: TGCAGCACGACACAGGGGGGGACTGAAGCTTTCTTT. Translating gives CSTTQGGTEAFF.

The sample holds many counts of this clonotype. CDR3 protein: CASSLLVGVAGELFF. Here the CDR3 DNA reads TGTGCCAGCAGCTTATTGGTGGGAGTGGCCGGGGAGCTGTTTTTT. The genes are TRBV11-3 and TRBJ2-2, with D possibly matching TRBD2 (5 bases). Between the trimmed V and J ends, which lost 2 bases and 6 bases, there was a span of 13 bases. Germline V gives CDR1 SGHNT, CDR2 YENEEA. CDR3 size: 15 residues.

The gene calls are TRBV10-3 and TRBJ2-3; D might be TRBD1 (5 bases). V shed 0 bases and J shed 2 bases, with 9 bases lying between them. The CDR3 loop spans 15 amino acids. The germline V gene has CDR1 ENHRY and CDR2 SYGVKD. The CDR3 sequence: CAISESLGLTDTQYF. The CDR3 bases are TGTGCCATCAGTGAGTCGTTGGGGCTCACAGATACGCAGTATTTT.

This clonotype was seen repeatedly, ten times or more. The chain joins TRBV19 to TRBJ2-7, with 9 bases matching TRBD2. Germline CDR1 and CDR2: LNHDA and SQIVND (reference sequence). This CDR3 contains 13 residues. Losses at the gene ends were 5 bases for V and 4 bases for J; bases not matched to a gene: 3. The CDR3: CASSFGLAYEQYF. CDR3 DNA: TGTGCCAGTAGTTTTGGACTAGCGTACGAGCAGTACTTC.

This clonotype was recorded once. A clone one base away is much larger, so this may be a read error. The CDR3 carries no conserved terminal phenylalanine or tryptophan, so it likely arises from a read error. The CDR3 loop reads CASSNRGAGEQYS. In DNA form, the CDR3 reads TGTGCCAGCAGCAATCGGGGGGCCGGCGAGCAGTACTCC. V gene TRBV3-1 combines with J gene TRBJ2-7, with D perhaps matching TRBD2 (7 bases). The CDR3 consists of 13 residues. Trimming took 5 bases from V and 6 from J, leaving 14 bases between them. Germline lookup yields CDR1 LGHDT and CDR2 YNNKEL (reference sequence).

This clonotype was detected ten times or more. This chain uses TRBV24-1 with TRBJ2-1, with 7 bases fitting TRBD2. Germline CDR1 reads KGHDR; CDR2 reads SFDVKD. Trimming at V came to 3 bases and at J to 0 bases, leaving 7 bases not matched to a gene. This CDR3 has 17 amino acids. Here the CDR3 reads CATSDPLAGRSYNEQFF. CDR3 in DNA: TGTGCCACCAGTGATCCTTTAGCGGGCCGCTCCTACAATGAGCAGTTCTTC.

V and J are TRBV5-4 and TRBJ2-1; D unclear. CDR3 length: 14 residues. The germline V gene encodes CDR1 SGHNT and CDR2 YYREEE (reference sequence). Trimming removed 0 bases at V and 7 bases at J, with 11 bases between. In DNA, the CDR3 is TGTGCCAGCAGCTTGGTCCCCCTTGTTAATGAGCAGTTCTTC. Protein sequence: CASSLVPLVNEQFF.

This clonotype was seen at least ten times. The chain links TRBV7-9 to TRBJ1-4; D remains unclear. The CDR3 is 15 amino acids. In germline, CDR1 is SEHNR, CDR2 FQNEAQ (reference sequence). Trimming left V 5 bases short and J 0 bases short, with 10 bases between. The CDR3 is CASSLSTTTNEKLFF. CDR3 in DNA: TGTGCCAGCAGCCTATCGACAACAACTAATGAAAAACTGTTTTTT. Drawing the rest from reference TRBV7-9 and TRBJ1-4, the complete variable domain is DTGVSQNPRHKITKRGQNVTFRCDPISEHNRLYWYRQTLGQGPEFLTYFQNEAQLEKSRLLSDRFSAERPKGSFSTLEIQRTEQGDSAMYLCASSLSTTTNEKLFFGSGTQLSVL.

This sequence joins TRBV5-4 and TRBJ1-2; 7 positions agree with TRBD1. V lost 6 bases and J lost 4; bases outside the gene matches: 6. CDR1 and CDR2 (germline): SGHNT, YYREEE (reference sequence). There are 13 residues in the CDR3. CDR3 sequence: CASTDRVGYGYTF. Here the CDR3 DNA reads TGTGCCAGCACTGACAGGGTCGGCTATGGCTACACCTTC.

This clonotype has a count of ten or more. V usage is TRBV9 and J usage is TRBJ1-2; a possible D gene is TRBD1 (6 bases). Trimming pared 5 bases from V and 4 bases from J, leaving 12 bases between. The CDR3 loop spans 13 amino acids. Per the germline V gene, CDR1 is SGDLS and CDR2 is YYNGEE. Written as DNA, the CDR3 is TGTGCCAGCAGTGGTCAGGGGCGCTATGGCTACACCTTC. It yields the protein CASSGQGRYGYTF.

The chain joins TRBV27 to TRBJ2-7; 11 bases match TRBD1. CDR1 is MNHEY and CDR2 is SMNVEV in the germline V gene (reference sequence). CDR3 length: 18 residues. Trimming at V came to 3 bases and at J to 3 bases, leaving 13 bases not matched to a gene. CDR3 region: CASSFGYLPGTGGYEQYF. DNA for the CDR3: TGTGCCAGCAGTTTTGGATACTTACCCGGGACAGGGGGCTACGAGCAGTACTTC.

V gene TRBV6-1 combines with J gene TRBJ2-1; 7 bases line up with TRBD2. Trimming took 6 bases from V and 2 from J; bases not matched to a gene: 7. The CDR3 loop spans 15 amino acids. CDR1 and CDR2 from the germline V gene are MNHNS and SASEGT. CDR3 DNA sequence: TGTGCCAGCAGGGCGGATAGCGGGCCCTACAATGAGCAGTTCTTC. Protein: CASRADSGPYNEQFF.

This clonotype was seen repeatedly, ten times or more. V is TRBV2 and J is TRBJ2-4; the match to TRBD2 covers 8 bases. The trim removed 6 bases at V and 5 bases at J, leaving 3 bases unmatched. CDR1 is SNHLY and CDR2 is FYNNEI in the germline V gene. The CDR3 runs 13 residues. CDR3 DNA sequence: TGTGCCAGCAGGGACGGGGGGGAAAACATTCAGTACTTC. Translating gives CASRDGGENIQYF.

This clonotype was seen only a few times. The chain combines TRBV9 with TRBJ2-5; 7 nucleotides line up with TRBD2. Germline trimming cut 0 bases from V and 2 bases from J; bases unmatched to any gene: 1. The germline gives CDR1 SGDLS, CDR2 YYNGEE. The CDR3 length is 14 residues. The CDR3 sequence is CASSVGGGQETQYF. In nucleotides, the CDR3 is TGTGCCAGCAGCGTAGGGGGGGGTCAAGAGACCCAGTACTTC.

This clonotype was seen ten or more times. The genes are TRBV28 and TRBJ2-5, with D possibly matching TRBD2 (5 bases). The germline V gene encodes CDR1 MDHEN and CDR2 SYDVKM. Trimming pared 4 bases from V and 5 bases from J, leaving 17 bases between. CDR3 size: 15 residues. The CDR3 reads CASSSSGEGWETQYF. The CDR3 DNA reads TGTGCCAGCAGTTCCTCCGGAGAGGGTTGGGAGACCCAGTACTTC.

This clonotype was seen at least ten times. The V call is TRBV6-1, the J call TRBJ1-2; D uncertain. Trimming took 5 bases from V and 2 from J, leaving 12 bases between them. The CDR3 is 14 residues long. The germline CDR1 and CDR2 sequences are MNHNS and SASEGT. The CDR3 here is CASSIGGNNYGYTF. The CDR3 DNA reads as TGTGCCAGCAGTATCGGAGGGAACAACTATGGCTACACCTTC.